These 7 T cell receptor beta chains originate from one sample sequenced in a study of immune heterogeneity within non-small cell lung tumors. Samples each supplied 600 ng of bulk tumor genomic DNA as template. Each primary tumor yielded several biopsies, collected far apart from one another at surgery. Patients had untreated, newly diagnosed non-small cell lung cancer and underwent curative surgery. With 32 V and 13 J primers, multiplex PCR amplified the TCR beta CDR3. TCRdb analysed the multiplex PCR reads with MiXCR anew, one entry per CDR3 protein. Of approximately 20,000 distinct CDR3 sequences listed, about 26% were seen once; the top ten hold 3.5% to 4.5%. Sequencing was done on a sample of lung tumor tissue. The receptors derive from a man aged 35-49 years with non-small cell lung cancer.

This clonotype was detected ten times or more. The chain combines TRBV19 with TRBJ2-1; 7 bases map to TRBD1. The germline CDR1 and CDR2 sequences are LNHDA and SQIVND (reference sequence). The V and J ends lost 5 bases and 4 bases, in that order; junction bases with no gene match: 11. The CDR3 runs 16 residues. CDR3 residues: CASSFPGTEFYNEQFF. Written as DNA, the CDR3 is TGTGCCAGTAGTTTTCCCGGGACAGAATTTTACAATGAGCAGTTCTTC.

This clonotype was seen only a few times. The V and J genes are TRBV6-1 and TRBJ2-5; the D gene is possibly TRBD1 (7 bases). The germline V gene encodes CDR1 MNHNS and CDR2 SASEGT. The CDR3 loop spans 15 amino acids. The germline V and J ends were trimmed by 6 bases and 6 bases, with 20 bases remaining between them. The DNA for the CDR3 is TGTGCCAGCAGGGAGGGACCAGGGGGTACGAAGACCCAGTACTTC. Encoded protein: CASREGPGGTKTQYF.

Concerning this clonotype itself: Being one base from a much bigger clone, this may be a read error. The chain joins TRBV6-6 to TRBJ1-6, with D perhaps matching TRBD1 (6 bases). The V gene lost 0 bases and the J gene lost 1 base, with 10 bases spanning the gap. In germline, CDR1 is MNHNY, CDR2 SVGAGI (reference sequence). This CDR3 spans 17 amino acids. The CDR3 protein is CASSYSGGTSYNSPLHF. The CDR3 DNA sequence: TGTGCCAGCAGTTACTCCGGGGGCACATCCTATAATTCACCCCTCCACTTT.

Relative to its sample, this clonotype is medium-sized. The J gene is TRBJ2-7, the V gene TRBV12-3 or TRBV12-4; D unresolved. The V and J ends lost 6 bases and 5 bases respectively, with 20 bases between them. The CDR3 is 15 residues long. This CDR3 reads CASSATRVVGHEQYF. The CDR3 nucleotides read TGTGCCAGCAGCGCCACCCGCGTCGTGGGCCACGAGCAGTACTTC.

This clonotype showed up many times. The chain recombines TRBV3-1 with TRBJ1-2; 10 bases match TRBD1. CDR1 and CDR2 (germline): LGHDT, YNNKEL (reference sequence). The ends lost 4 bases at V and 4 bases at J; junction bases unmatched: 3. The CDR3 runs 14 residues. Here the CDR3 reads CASSPRQGAYGYTF. The CDR3 nucleotides read TGTGCCAGCAGCCCTAGACAGGGGGCCTATGGCTACACCTTC.

The chain couples TRBV20-1 to TRBJ1-6; possible D gene TRBD1, 5 bases. CDR1 DFQATT and CDR2 SNEGSKA come from the germline V gene (reference sequence). The CDR3 spans 18 residues. The germline V and J ends were trimmed by 7 bases and 6 bases, with 28 bases remaining between them. This CDR3 is CSDVNSQLGTRFNSPLHF. For the CDR3, the DNA is TGCAGTGACGTCAATTCCCAATTAGGGACGAGGTTTAATTCACCCCTCCACTTT.

CDR3 coding DNA: TGTGCCAGCACCAAAGCGGGCCCAGAGACCCAGTACTTC. It translates to CASTKAGPETQYF. The chain joins TRBV5-6 to TRBJ2-5; D perhaps matches TRBD2 (6 bases). This CDR3 has 13 residues. From germline, CDR1 is SGHDT and CDR2 YYEEEE. V lost 6 bases to trimming and J lost 4 bases, with 13 bases between them.